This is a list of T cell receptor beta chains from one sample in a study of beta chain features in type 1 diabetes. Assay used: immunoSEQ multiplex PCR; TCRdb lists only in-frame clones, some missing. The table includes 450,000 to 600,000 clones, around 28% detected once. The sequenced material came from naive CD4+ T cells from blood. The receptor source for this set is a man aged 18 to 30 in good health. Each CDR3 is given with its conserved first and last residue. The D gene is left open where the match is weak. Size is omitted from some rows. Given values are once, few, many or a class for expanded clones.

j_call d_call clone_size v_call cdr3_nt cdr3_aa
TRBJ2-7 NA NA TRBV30 TGTGCCTGGAAAAACATGGAGGGACCCTACGAGCAGTACTTC CAWKNMEGPYEQYF
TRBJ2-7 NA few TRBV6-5 TGTGCCAGCAGCTACGACTCGTTAACCTACGAGCAGTACTTC CASSYDSLTYEQYF
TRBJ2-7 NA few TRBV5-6 TGTGCCAGCAGCTTGGAGAGGCCCTACGAGCAGTACTTC CASSLERPYEQYF
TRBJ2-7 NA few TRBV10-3 TGTGCCATCTCCAAGACCGACAGGATCCTTGACGAGCAGTACTTC CAISKTDRILDEQYF
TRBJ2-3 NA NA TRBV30 TGTGCCTGGAGTGTGGACCGCGGGGCAGATACGCAGTATTTT CAWSVDRGADTQYF
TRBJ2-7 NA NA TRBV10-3 TGTGCCATCAGCCCGGTCTCCTACGAGCAGTACTTC CAISPVSYEQYF
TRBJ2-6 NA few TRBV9 TGTGCCAGCAGCGTAGAGAGCTCTGGGGCCAACGTCCTGACTTTC CASSVESSGANVLTF
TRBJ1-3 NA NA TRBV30 TGTGCCTGGAGTGCAGGATTTGGAAACACCATATATTTT CAWSAGFGNTIYF
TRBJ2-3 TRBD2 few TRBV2 TGTGCCAGCAGGAAAGAGCGGGGCCCAGCAGATACGCAGTATTTT CASRKERGPADTQYF
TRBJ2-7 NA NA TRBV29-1 TGCAGCGTTGAAGCCCGGGACGGCTCCTACGAGCAGTACTTC CSVEARDGSYEQYF
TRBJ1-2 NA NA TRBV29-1 TGCAGCGTTGGTGAGAACTATGGCTACACCTTC CSVGENYGYTF
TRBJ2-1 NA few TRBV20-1 TGCAGTGCTGCCAACTACAATGAGCAGTTCTTC CSAANYNEQFF
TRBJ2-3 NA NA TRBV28 TGTGCCAGCAGCTCGACCCTGCCAGATACGCAGTATTTT CASSSTLPDTQYF
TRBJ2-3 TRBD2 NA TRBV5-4 TGTGCCAGCAGCTTGCGCGGGAGAGAAGGTACGCAGTATTTT CASSLRGREGTQYF
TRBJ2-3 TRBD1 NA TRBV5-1 TGCGCCAGTCGACCGGGACAGAGCACAGATACGCAGTATTTT CASRPGQSTDTQYF
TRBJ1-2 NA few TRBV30 TGTGCCTGGACTCTGGCTAACTATGGCTACACCTTC CAWTLANYGYTF
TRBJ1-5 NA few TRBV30 TGTGCCGGAAGGGACACCACCAATCAGCCCCAGCATTTT CAGRDTTNQPQHF